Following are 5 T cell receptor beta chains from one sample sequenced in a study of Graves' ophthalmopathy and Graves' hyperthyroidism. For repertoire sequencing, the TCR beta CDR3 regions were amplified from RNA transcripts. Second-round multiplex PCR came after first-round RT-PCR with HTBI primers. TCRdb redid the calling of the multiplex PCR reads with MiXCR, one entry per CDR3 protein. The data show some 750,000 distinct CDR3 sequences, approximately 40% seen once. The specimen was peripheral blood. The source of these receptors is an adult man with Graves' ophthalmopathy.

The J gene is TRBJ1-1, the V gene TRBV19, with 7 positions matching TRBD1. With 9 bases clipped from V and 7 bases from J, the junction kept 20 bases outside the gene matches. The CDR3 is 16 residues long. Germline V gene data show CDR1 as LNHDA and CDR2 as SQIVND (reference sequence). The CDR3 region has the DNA TGTGCCAGGAAAACCAGACAGGGAAAGGAGGGCGGTGAAGCTTTCTTT. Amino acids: CARKTRQGKEGGEAFF.

The DNA of the CDR3 is TGTGCCAGCAGAAATTTTGGAGGACAACAACTACTTGCTGGCTACACCTTC. Its protein is CASRNFGGQQLLAGYTF. The gene calls are TRBV10-3 and TRBJ1-2, with D perhaps TRBD1 (5 bases). This CDR3 contains 17 residues. CDR1 is ENHRY and CDR2 is SYGVKD in the germline V gene. Trimming cost V 10 bases and J 7 bases, with 31 bases left between them.

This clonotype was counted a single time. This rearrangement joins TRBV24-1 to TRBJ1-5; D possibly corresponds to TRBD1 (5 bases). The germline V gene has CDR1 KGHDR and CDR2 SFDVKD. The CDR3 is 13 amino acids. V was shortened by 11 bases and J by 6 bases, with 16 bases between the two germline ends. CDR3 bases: TGTGCCAGCAGCCAGCGGGGCTTTCAGCCCCAGCATTTT. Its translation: CASSQRGFQPQHF.

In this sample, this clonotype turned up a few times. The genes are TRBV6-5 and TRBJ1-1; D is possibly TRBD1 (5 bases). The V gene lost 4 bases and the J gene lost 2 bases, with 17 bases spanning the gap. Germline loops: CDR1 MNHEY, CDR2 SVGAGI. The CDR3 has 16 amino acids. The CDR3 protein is CASSSTGRVPNTEAFF. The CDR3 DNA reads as TGTGCCAGCAGTTCCACCGGCAGGGTCCCTAACACTGAAGCTTTCTTT.

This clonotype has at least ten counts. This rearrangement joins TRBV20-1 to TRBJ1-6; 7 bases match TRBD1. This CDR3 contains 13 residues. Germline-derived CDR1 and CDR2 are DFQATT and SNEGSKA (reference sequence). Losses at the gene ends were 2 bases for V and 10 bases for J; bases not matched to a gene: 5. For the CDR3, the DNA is TGCAGTGCTAGAACAGGGGTATCATCACCCCTCCACTTT. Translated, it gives CSARTGVSSPLHF.